Below, 11 T cell receptor beta chains from the same sample are listed, as sequenced in a study of early T cells in non-severe SARS-CoV-2 infection listed by TCRdb under 2021. Library method: 5' RACE. The reads were generated on a NextSeq 500. TCRdb trimmed public reads at Q25 via fastp, called clones via MiXCR and kept in-frame beta chains. Every distinct CDR3 protein forms one entry, paired with its most common genes and DNA. For this sample there are approximately 66,000 distinct CDR3 sequences; around 13% appear just once. The biggest ten clones account for 4.4% of the sample. Sequencing used whole blood. All receptors derive from an adult who was a healthcare worker with PCR-confirmed SARS-CoV-2 infection or an uninfected control (not recorded which).

The chain carries TRBV27 and TRBJ2-1; D gene uncertain. The CDR3 runs 16 residues. The germline V gene encodes CDR1 MNHEY and CDR2 SMNVEV (reference sequence). V dropped 3 bases and J dropped 3 bases, with 15 bases sitting between them. The CDR3 here is CASSFYGVQNYNEQFF. In DNA form, the CDR3 reads TGTGCCAGCAGTTTTTATGGGGTCCAAAACTACAATGAGCAGTTCTTC.

This clonotype was seen at least ten times. The chain combines TRBV6-5 with TRBJ2-3; a weak D match, TRBD1 (5 bases). With 4 bases removed from V and 6 bases from J, the gap between germline ends came to 23 bases. Germline V gene sequence: CDR1 MNHEY, CDR2 SVGAGI. CDR3 length equals 17 residues. CDR3 region: CASSSSPSGWISDTQYF. CDR3 DNA: TGTGCCAGCAGTTCATCTCCCTCAGGGTGGATAAGCGATACGCAGTATTTT.

This clonotype was observed many times. The genes are TRBV20-1 and TRBJ2-3, with 7 bases lining up with TRBD2. Germline CDR1 and CDR2: DFQATT and SNEGSKA (reference sequence). CDR3 length: 16 amino acids. V was pared by 3 bases and J by 0 bases, with 9 bases of the junction left unmatched. The CDR3 loop reads CSASLTGGSSTDTQYF. The CDR3 DNA sequence: TGCAGTGCTAGCTTGACGGGAGGATCTAGCACAGATACGCAGTATTTT.

This clonotype was detected only a few times. The gene calls are TRBV18 and TRBJ1-1; D unclear. Trimming removed 2 bases from V and 6 bases from J, with 4 bases in between. The CDR3 length is 11 residues. The germline CDR1 and CDR2 sequences are KGHSH and LQKENI. The CDR3 region has the DNA TGTGCCAGCTCACCAATGGCTGAAGCTTTCTTT. Encoded protein: CASSPMAEAFF.

This clonotype was observed at least ten times. The rearrangement joins TRBV29-1 to TRBJ2-4; 12 bases agree with TRBD2. Germline V gene sequence: CDR1 SQVTM, CDR2 ANQGSEA. The CDR3 totals 13 residues. V shed 7 bases, J shed 7 bases, and the junction held 5 bases outside the gene matches. CDR3 protein: CSGLAGVGNIQYF. DNA of the CDR3: TGCAGCGGACTAGCGGGAGTAGGGAACATTCAGTACTTC. Based on the CDR3 plus reference TRBV29-1 and TRBJ2-4, the full variable domain is SAVISQKPSRDICQRGTSLTIQCQVDSQVTMMFWYRQQPGQSLTLIATANQGSEATYESGFVIDKFPISRPNLTFSTLTVSNMSPEDSSIYLCSGLAGVGNIQYFGAGTRLSVL.

This clonotype was seen many times. The chain couples TRBV10-1 to TRBJ2-1; 9 bases line up with TRBD2. The CDR3 has 13 residues. The V gene's germline CDR1 is WNHNN and CDR2 SYGVQD (reference sequence). V lost 8 bases and J lost 4; bases outside the gene matches: 3. In DNA, the CDR3 is TGCGCCAGCGGGCTAGCGGGGTACAATGAGCAGTTCTTC. This sequence encodes CASGLAGYNEQFF.

This clonotype was counted a few times. This sequence joins TRBV30 and TRBJ1-1, with TRBD1 matching 7 bases. CDR1 and CDR2 (germline): GTSNPN, SVGIG (reference sequence). This CDR3 is built from 13 residues. The V segment lost 3 bases and the J segment 6 bases; nucleotides outside the gene matches: 7. This CDR3 is CAWSDAGGAEAFF. CDR3 in DNA: TGTGCCTGGAGCGATGCAGGGGGGGCTGAAGCTTTCTTT.

This clonotype was observed at least ten times. Here the CDR3 DNA reads TGTGCCAGCAGCTCTAGTGGTCAGAAAACCCCGAGGTCACCCCTCCACTTT. The encoded protein is CASSSSGQKTPRSPLHF. The V and J genes are TRBV7-2 and TRBJ1-6, with D hard to call. Trimming stripped 4 bases from V and 10 bases from J, with 23 bases between. The CDR3 is 17 residues long. CDR1 and CDR2 from the germline V gene are SGHTA and FQGNSA.

This clonotype was observed a handful of times. The chain is built from TRBV6-6 and TRBJ2-5; possibly TRBD2 for D (5 bases). Germline V gives CDR1 MNHNY, CDR2 SVGAGI (reference sequence). The V gene lost 2 bases and the J gene lost 3 bases, with 7 bases spanning the gap. This CDR3 has 13 residues. The CDR3 DNA reads TGTGCCAGCAGTTACGCCGGGGAAGAGACCCAGTACTTC. Translating gives CASSYAGEETQYF.

The chain uses TRBV3-2 and TRBJ2-2; the table calls TRBD1, which could not be checked here. TRBV3-2 is a listed pseudogene. This CDR3 is 18 amino acids long. The CDR3 DNA reads TGTGCCAGCAGCCAAGATCTATGTGGCAGGGAAGTCGGCGGGGAGCTGTTTTTT. Encoded protein: CASSQDLCGREVGGELFF.

This clonotype was recorded at least ten times. The CDR3 region is CASSVAGTGGYNEQFF. CDR3 DNA sequence: TGCGCCAGCAGTGTAGCCGGGACAGGGGGTTACAATGAGCAGTTCTTC. The chain couples TRBV10-1 to TRBJ2-1; TRBD1 matches 11 bases. CDR1 WNHNN and CDR2 SYGVQD come from the germline V gene (reference sequence). The CDR3 covers 16 residues. Germline trimming cut 4 bases from V and 4 bases from J; bases unmatched to any gene: 6.